These 30 T cell receptor beta chains were all obtained from the same sample, sequenced in a study of Ad26.COV2.S vaccination and SARS-CoV-2 variants. Sequencing was performed with immunoSEQ multiplex PCR; in TCRdb, only in-frame clones are kept and a portion is missing. The sample lists around 450,000 clones; less than 95% were seen once. Specified treatment: roughly 20 received Ad26.COV2.S at low or high dose, single or two shots; several received placebo; per-sample allocation not given. Collection of samples fell on day 63 after the first vaccine or placebo injection. The sample was peripheral blood, taken in a trial of Ad26.COV2.S vaccine versus placebo. These receptors all stem from a person between 18 and 60 years old who received the Ad26.COV2.S COVID-19 vaccine or a placebo.

The rearrangement joins TRBV5-6 to TRBJ2-3; no firm D call. The V end lost 3 bases, the J end lost 0 bases, and 8 bases lay between the germline ends. There are 14 residues in the CDR3. The V gene's germline CDR1 is SGHDT and CDR2 YYEEEE. DNA for the CDR3: TGTGCCAGCAGCTGGACGATTAGCACAGATACGCAGTATTTT. Translating it yields CASSWTISTDTQYF.

This clone was observed once. This CDR3 is also generated by other DNA sequences in the sample. The V and J genes are TRBV28 and TRBJ2-7, with TRBD1 matching 8 bases. Losses at the gene ends were 6 bases for V and 0 bases for J; bases not matched to a gene: 7. Germline V CDR1 and CDR2: MDHEN, SYDVKM. This CDR3 contains 15 residues. The CDR3 coding sequence is TGTGCCAGCAGACCTACAGGGGGACACTCCTACGAGCAGTACTTC. Translating it yields CASRPTGGHSYEQYF.

V gene TRBV2 combines with J gene TRBJ2-7; D unresolved. V lost 8 bases and J 2 bases, leaving 16 bases between the germline ends. Germline loops: CDR1 SNHLY, CDR2 FYNNEI. This CDR3 comprises 14 residues. The CDR3 DNA is TGTGCCAGCGCTGGGCCACCAGGAACCTACGAGCAGTACTTC. This translates into CASAGPPGTYEQYF. The complete variable domain, with remaining parts taken from reference TRBV2 and TRBJ2-7, reads EPEVTQTPSHQVTQMGQEVILRCVPISNHLYFYWYRQILGQKVEFLVSFYNNEISEKSEIFDDQFSVERPDGSNFTLKIRSTKLEDSAMYFCASAGPPGTYEQYFGPGTRLTVT.

V is TRBV14 and J is TRBJ2-7, with no clear D. Germline CDR1 and CDR2: SGHDN and FVKESK. The CDR3 runs to 13 residues. With 4 bases removed from V and 2 bases from J, the gap between germline ends came to 9 bases. The CDR3 here is CASSLLSPYEQYF. Here the CDR3 DNA reads TGTGCCAGCAGCCTACTAAGCCCCTACGAGCAGTACTTC.

The rearrangement joins TRBV10-3 to TRBJ1-3; 10 bases line up with TRBD1. This CDR3 region has 15 residues. With V trimmed by 6 bases and J by 2 bases, 4 bases remained unmatched. Germline values: CDR1 ENHRY, CDR2 SYGVKD. CDR3 sequence reads: CAISPGQGAGNTIYF. The CDR3 DNA sequence: TGTGCCATCAGCCCCGGACAGGGGGCTGGAAACACCATATATTTT.

The chain is built from TRBV7-3 and TRBJ2-3; D remains ambiguous. Trimming removed 1 base from V and 2 bases from J, with 4 bases in between. Germline V gene data show CDR1 as SGHTA and CDR2 as FQGTGA. This CDR3 has 13 amino acids. CDR3 DNA sequence: TGTGCCAGCAGCTTAATGAACACAGATACGCAGTATTTT. Translating it yields CASSLMNTDTQYF. Looking up the rest from reference TRBV7-3 and TRBJ2-3 gives the full variable domain: GAGVSQTPSNKVTEKGKYVELRCDPISGHTALYWYRQSLGQGPEFLIYFQGTGAADDSGLPNDRFFAVRPEGSVSTLKIQRTERGDSAVYLCASSLMNTDTQYFGPGTRLTVL.

The chain combines TRBV9 with TRBJ1-5, with no clear D. The V gene lost 6 bases and the J gene lost 0 bases, with 13 bases spanning the gap. CDR1 is SGDLS and CDR2 is YYNGEE in the germline V gene. CDR3 length: 15 residues. The CDR3 DNA sequence: TGTGCCAGCAATAGGAACAAAACTAGCAATCAGCCCCAGCATTTT. It yields the protein CASNRNKTSNQPQHF.

The V and J genes are TRBV28 and TRBJ2-3; a weak D match, TRBD2 (5 bases). CDR1 and CDR2 (germline): MDHEN, SYDVKM. V lost 5 bases, J lost 3 bases, and 24 bases lay in between. CDR3 length: 18 residues. As DNA, the CDR3 is TGTGCCAGCAGTAATTATTTTGCCGGACTCCCGGGAACAGATACGCAGTATTTT. As protein: CASSNYFAGLPGTDTQYF.

DNA of the CDR3: TGTGCCACCAGCAGAGATCCAGGGAAAGACGGGGGCTACACCTTC. This sequence encodes CATSRDPGKDGGYTF. The V and J genes are TRBV15 and TRBJ1-2; D might be TRBD1 (5 bases). The CDR3 consists of 15 residues. The germline gives CDR1 LNHNV, CDR2 YYDKDF (reference sequence). V was cut by 0 bases and J by 8 bases, with 16 bases left in between.

V and J are TRBV6-5 and TRBJ2-3; D is unclear. Trimming pared 7 bases from V and 4 bases from J, leaving 12 bases between. Per germline, CDR1 MNHEY and CDR2 SVGAGI. The CDR3 runs 13 residues. The CDR3 sequence is CASTERFADTQYF. DNA of the CDR3: TGTGCCAGCACCGAGAGGTTCGCAGATACGCAGTATTTT.

The gene calls are TRBV5-1 and TRBJ1-3; D not certain. The germline V and J ends were trimmed by 0 bases and 1 base, with 5 bases remaining between them. This CDR3 region has 14 residues. Germline-derived CDR1 and CDR2 are SGHRS and YFSETQ. In DNA, the CDR3 is TGCGCCAGCAGCTTGGCGGAGTCTGGAAACACCATATATTTT. This sequence encodes CASSLAESGNTIYF.

This chain uses TRBV2 with TRBJ2-1; no clear D. The CDR3 is 11 residues long. Germline V gene data show CDR1 as SNHLY and CDR2 as FYNNEI. V dropped 2 bases and J dropped 15 bases, with 11 bases sitting between them. CDR3 coding DNA: TGTGCCAGCAGTGAACGGTTTAGCCCGTTCTTC. Protein sequence: CASSERFSPFF. The entire variable domain, with the rest obtained from reference TRBV2 and TRBJ2-1, is as follows: EPEVTQTPSHQVTQMGQEVILRCVPISNHLYFYWYRQILGQKVEFLVSFYNNEISEKSEIFDDQFSVERPDGSNFTLKIRSTKLEDSAMYFCASSERFSPFFGPGTRLTVL.

The J gene is TRBJ1-6, the V gene TRBV28, with a possible D match to TRBD1 (5 bases). Trimming took off 2 bases at V and 9 bases at J, with 11 bases between the two ends. The CDR3 runs 14 residues. Germline V CDR1 and CDR2: MDHEN, SYDVKM. The chain's CDR3 is CASSLGQGSSPLHF. In DNA, the CDR3 is TGTGCCAGCAGTTTAGGCCAGGGCTCTTCACCCCTCCACTTT. The whole variable domain, filled in from reference TRBV28 and TRBJ1-6, reads DVKVTQSSRYLVKRTGEKVFLECVQDMDHENMFWYRQDPGLGLRLIYFSYDVKMKEKGDIPEGYSVSREKKERFSLILESASTNQTSMYLCASSLGQGSSPLHFGNGTRLTVT.

J is TRBJ2-3 and V is TRBV27; 10 positions match TRBD2. The germline gives CDR1 MNHEY, CDR2 SMNVEV (reference sequence). The junction had 10 bases not matched to a gene; V was cut back by 6 bases and J by 4 bases. The length of the CDR3 is 16 residues. The CDR3: CASRSWVAGGSDTQYF. The CDR3 coding sequence is TGTGCCAGCAGAAGTTGGGTAGCGGGAGGATCAGATACGCAGTATTTT.

Here the CDR3 DNA reads TGTGCCAGCAGCCAAGAAGGGAACAGATTGAACTATGGCTACACCTTC. The encoded protein is CASSQEGNRLNYGYTF. The chain links TRBV4-2 to TRBJ1-2; D is uncertain. CDR3 length: 16 amino acids. Germline CDR1 is LGHNA and CDR2 is YNFKEQ. V was clipped by 0 bases and J by 2 bases, with 13 bases between them.

On this clone: At one end the junction does not follow the germline gene, possibly because of a read error. V and J are TRBV7-7 and TRBJ2-1; TRBD2 agrees at 8 bases. The CDR3 contains 15 residues. Per the germline V gene, CDR1 is SSHAT and CDR2 is FNYEAQ (reference sequence). The CDR3 coding sequence is TGTGCTAGCAGCTTAAGTAGCGGGGCGTACAATGAGCAGTTCTTC. This translates into CASSLSSGAYNEQFF.

DNA of the CDR3: TGTGCCAGCAGCGTTGTAAGGGAGGGGAAGATCGAGCAGTACTTC. This encodes CASSVVREGKIEQYF. The chain has TRBV5-4 and TRBJ2-7, with 7 nucleotides matching TRBD2. CDR1 is SGHNT and CDR2 is YYREEE in the germline V gene (reference sequence). The CDR3 is made up of 15 amino acids. J lost 6 bases, V lost 4 bases, and 13 bases had no gene match.

In this sample, this clone turned up once. The genes are TRBV10-3 and TRBJ2-1; unclear D gene. The germline CDR1 and CDR2 sequences are ENHRY and SYGVKD. Trimming took 7 bases from V and 0 from J, leaving 10 bases between them. This CDR3 contains 14 residues. In DNA, the CDR3 is TGTGCCATCATAAAGGACGGCTCCTACAATGAGCAGTTCTTC. This codes for CAIIKDGSYNEQFF.

The J gene is TRBJ1-5, the V gene TRBV12-3 or TRBV12-4; D is unclear. The germline V and J ends were trimmed by 3 bases and 6 bases, with 9 bases remaining between them. The CDR3 is made up of 13 amino acids. For the CDR3, the DNA is TGTGCCAGCAGTTTGGAGGGCAGTCAGCCCCAGCATTTT. Translated, it gives CASSLEGSQPQHF.

The chain recombines TRBV7-8 with TRBJ2-2; D unresolved. The V and J ends lost 3 bases and 4 bases respectively, with 3 bases between them. The CDR3 is 12 amino acids. The germline gives CDR1 SGHVS, CDR2 FQNEAQ. The DNA for the CDR3 is TGTGCCAGCAGCTTCTTCACCGGGGAGCTGTTTTTT. Translated: CASSFFTGELFF.

The V gene is TRBV5-1, the J gene TRBJ2-7; D is perhaps TRBD1 (5 bases). Germline assignment: CDR1 SGHRS and CDR2 YFSETQ. Trimming stripped 4 bases from V and 5 bases from J, with 10 bases between. The CDR3 length is 12 residues. This CDR3 is CASSPRGNEQYF. CDR3 coding DNA: TGCGCCAGCAGCCCAAGGGGCAACGAGCAGTACTTC.

The chain joins TRBV19 to TRBJ2-3, with 9 positions matching TRBD2. This CDR3 is 16 amino acids long. CDR1 and CDR2 from the germline V gene are LNHDA and SQIVND (reference sequence). V trimming: 6 bases; J trimming: 2 bases; junction bases outside the gene matches: 9. This CDR3 reads CASSHGRTSVTDTQYF. Here the CDR3 DNA reads TGTGCCAGTAGCCATGGGAGGACTAGCGTCACAGATACGCAGTATTTT.

The rearrangement uses TRBV15 and TRBJ2-7; D ambiguous. This CDR3 region has 16 residues. Germline CDR1 LNHNV, CDR2 YYDKDF (reference sequence). The germline V and J ends were trimmed by 3 bases and 3 bases, with 18 bases remaining between them. CDR3 loop: CATSSLPARRGYEQYF. The CDR3 coding sequence is TGTGCCACCAGCAGCCTCCCCGCGAGAAGAGGCTACGAGCAGTACTTC.

The genes are TRBV19 and TRBJ2-7; possibly TRBD2 for D (6 bases). Germline lookup yields CDR1 LNHDA and CDR2 SQIVND (reference sequence). There are 14 residues in the CDR3. Trimming shortened V by 5 bases and J by 2 bases, and 13 bases separated the two germline ends. CDR3 region: CASSLREVTYEQYF. CDR3 bases: TGTGCCAGTAGTCTGAGGGAGGTGACCTACGAGCAGTACTTC.

This chain connects TRBV28 to TRBJ1-3, with 9 bases aligning to TRBD1. The germline gives CDR1 MDHEN, CDR2 SYDVKM. The CDR3 spans 17 residues. The V gene end was trimmed by 6 bases and the J gene end by 0 bases; junction bases not matched to a gene: 9. In nucleotides, the CDR3 is TGTGCCAGCAGGCAACCGGGACAGGGTTCCTCTGGAAACACCATATATTTT. It translates to CASRQPGQGSSGNTIYF.

This clone was seen a single time. The rearrangement joins TRBV11-3 to TRBJ2-1; 8 nucleotides align to TRBD2. The CDR3 sequence is 16 residues long. The V segment lost 1 base and the J segment 8 bases; nucleotides outside the gene matches: 10. Germline CDR1 and CDR2: SGHNT and YENEEA. CDR3 sequence (DNA): TGTGCCAGCAGCTTAGTGGGCGGGAGGAGATCGGATGAGCAGTTCTTC. Protein: CASSLVGGRRSDEQFF.

The chain employs TRBV7-8 and TRBJ2-1, with 8 bases that match TRBD2. Germline lookup yields CDR1 SGHVS and CDR2 FQNEAQ. J lost 6 bases, V lost 6 bases, and 10 bases had no gene match. The CDR3 is 15 residues long. The chain's CDR3 is CASSPAGAPFNEQFF. DNA for the CDR3: TGTGCCAGCAGTCCAGCGGGAGCCCCTTTCAATGAGCAGTTCTTC.

In DNA, the CDR3 is TGTGCCAGCAGCTCAGGCCTAGGAGGGGGGCCAGATACGCAGTATTTT. As protein: CASSSGLGGGPDTQYF. V usage is TRBV7-3 and J usage is TRBJ2-3; D could derive from TRBD1 or TRBD2 (6 bases each). The CDR3 is 16 amino acids. Germline V gene lookup returns CDR1 SGHTA and CDR2 FQGTGA. Trimming took off 4 bases at V and 4 bases at J, with 18 bases between the two ends.

V usage is TRBV18 and J usage is TRBJ1-5; 8 nucleotides align to TRBD1. Germline lookup yields CDR1 KGHSH and CDR2 LQKENI. The V and J ends lost 3 bases and 2 bases, in that order; junction bases with no gene match: 6. The CDR3 spans 16 residues. The CDR3 is CASSPTGGPGNQPQHF. CDR3 nucleotides: TGTGCCAGCTCACCTACAGGGGGTCCGGGCAATCAGCCCCAGCATTTT.

This chain uses TRBV4-2 with TRBJ2-1; the D is unclear. Trimming shortened V by 0 bases and J by 7 bases, and 13 bases separated the two germline ends. CDR3 length: 15 residues. Looked up from germline, CDR1 is LGHNA and CDR2 is YNFKEQ. CDR3 nucleotides: TGTGCCAGCAGCCAAGATCGGAAGTGGGGAAATGAGCAGTTCTTC. The encoded protein is CASSQDRKWGNEQFF.